The present T cell receptor (beta chain) was sequenced within a study of shared clonotypes between healthy human individuals. Naive CD8 isolation took CD45RO-negative cells positively selected for CCR7 and excluded terminally differentiated effector memory CD45RA+ cells. Profiling relied on immunoSEQ multiplex PCR, and the TCRdb table lists in-frame clones only, not all of them. The sample has about 800,000 clones; about 97% are singletons. Germline CDR1 and CDR2: MGHRA and YSYEKL. The CDR3 length is 15 residues. Trimming stripped 3 bases from V and 4 bases from J, with 15 bases between. This receptor was obtained from a man younger than 40 in good health. The chain is built from TRBV4-1 and TRBJ1-2; TRBD1 might be the D (6 bases). Specimen: naive CD8+ T cells sorted from blood. CDR3 in amino acids: CASSQYRALSYGYTF. Written as DNA, the CDR3 is TGCGCCAGCAGCCAGTACAGGGCCCTTTCCTATGGCTACACCTTC.